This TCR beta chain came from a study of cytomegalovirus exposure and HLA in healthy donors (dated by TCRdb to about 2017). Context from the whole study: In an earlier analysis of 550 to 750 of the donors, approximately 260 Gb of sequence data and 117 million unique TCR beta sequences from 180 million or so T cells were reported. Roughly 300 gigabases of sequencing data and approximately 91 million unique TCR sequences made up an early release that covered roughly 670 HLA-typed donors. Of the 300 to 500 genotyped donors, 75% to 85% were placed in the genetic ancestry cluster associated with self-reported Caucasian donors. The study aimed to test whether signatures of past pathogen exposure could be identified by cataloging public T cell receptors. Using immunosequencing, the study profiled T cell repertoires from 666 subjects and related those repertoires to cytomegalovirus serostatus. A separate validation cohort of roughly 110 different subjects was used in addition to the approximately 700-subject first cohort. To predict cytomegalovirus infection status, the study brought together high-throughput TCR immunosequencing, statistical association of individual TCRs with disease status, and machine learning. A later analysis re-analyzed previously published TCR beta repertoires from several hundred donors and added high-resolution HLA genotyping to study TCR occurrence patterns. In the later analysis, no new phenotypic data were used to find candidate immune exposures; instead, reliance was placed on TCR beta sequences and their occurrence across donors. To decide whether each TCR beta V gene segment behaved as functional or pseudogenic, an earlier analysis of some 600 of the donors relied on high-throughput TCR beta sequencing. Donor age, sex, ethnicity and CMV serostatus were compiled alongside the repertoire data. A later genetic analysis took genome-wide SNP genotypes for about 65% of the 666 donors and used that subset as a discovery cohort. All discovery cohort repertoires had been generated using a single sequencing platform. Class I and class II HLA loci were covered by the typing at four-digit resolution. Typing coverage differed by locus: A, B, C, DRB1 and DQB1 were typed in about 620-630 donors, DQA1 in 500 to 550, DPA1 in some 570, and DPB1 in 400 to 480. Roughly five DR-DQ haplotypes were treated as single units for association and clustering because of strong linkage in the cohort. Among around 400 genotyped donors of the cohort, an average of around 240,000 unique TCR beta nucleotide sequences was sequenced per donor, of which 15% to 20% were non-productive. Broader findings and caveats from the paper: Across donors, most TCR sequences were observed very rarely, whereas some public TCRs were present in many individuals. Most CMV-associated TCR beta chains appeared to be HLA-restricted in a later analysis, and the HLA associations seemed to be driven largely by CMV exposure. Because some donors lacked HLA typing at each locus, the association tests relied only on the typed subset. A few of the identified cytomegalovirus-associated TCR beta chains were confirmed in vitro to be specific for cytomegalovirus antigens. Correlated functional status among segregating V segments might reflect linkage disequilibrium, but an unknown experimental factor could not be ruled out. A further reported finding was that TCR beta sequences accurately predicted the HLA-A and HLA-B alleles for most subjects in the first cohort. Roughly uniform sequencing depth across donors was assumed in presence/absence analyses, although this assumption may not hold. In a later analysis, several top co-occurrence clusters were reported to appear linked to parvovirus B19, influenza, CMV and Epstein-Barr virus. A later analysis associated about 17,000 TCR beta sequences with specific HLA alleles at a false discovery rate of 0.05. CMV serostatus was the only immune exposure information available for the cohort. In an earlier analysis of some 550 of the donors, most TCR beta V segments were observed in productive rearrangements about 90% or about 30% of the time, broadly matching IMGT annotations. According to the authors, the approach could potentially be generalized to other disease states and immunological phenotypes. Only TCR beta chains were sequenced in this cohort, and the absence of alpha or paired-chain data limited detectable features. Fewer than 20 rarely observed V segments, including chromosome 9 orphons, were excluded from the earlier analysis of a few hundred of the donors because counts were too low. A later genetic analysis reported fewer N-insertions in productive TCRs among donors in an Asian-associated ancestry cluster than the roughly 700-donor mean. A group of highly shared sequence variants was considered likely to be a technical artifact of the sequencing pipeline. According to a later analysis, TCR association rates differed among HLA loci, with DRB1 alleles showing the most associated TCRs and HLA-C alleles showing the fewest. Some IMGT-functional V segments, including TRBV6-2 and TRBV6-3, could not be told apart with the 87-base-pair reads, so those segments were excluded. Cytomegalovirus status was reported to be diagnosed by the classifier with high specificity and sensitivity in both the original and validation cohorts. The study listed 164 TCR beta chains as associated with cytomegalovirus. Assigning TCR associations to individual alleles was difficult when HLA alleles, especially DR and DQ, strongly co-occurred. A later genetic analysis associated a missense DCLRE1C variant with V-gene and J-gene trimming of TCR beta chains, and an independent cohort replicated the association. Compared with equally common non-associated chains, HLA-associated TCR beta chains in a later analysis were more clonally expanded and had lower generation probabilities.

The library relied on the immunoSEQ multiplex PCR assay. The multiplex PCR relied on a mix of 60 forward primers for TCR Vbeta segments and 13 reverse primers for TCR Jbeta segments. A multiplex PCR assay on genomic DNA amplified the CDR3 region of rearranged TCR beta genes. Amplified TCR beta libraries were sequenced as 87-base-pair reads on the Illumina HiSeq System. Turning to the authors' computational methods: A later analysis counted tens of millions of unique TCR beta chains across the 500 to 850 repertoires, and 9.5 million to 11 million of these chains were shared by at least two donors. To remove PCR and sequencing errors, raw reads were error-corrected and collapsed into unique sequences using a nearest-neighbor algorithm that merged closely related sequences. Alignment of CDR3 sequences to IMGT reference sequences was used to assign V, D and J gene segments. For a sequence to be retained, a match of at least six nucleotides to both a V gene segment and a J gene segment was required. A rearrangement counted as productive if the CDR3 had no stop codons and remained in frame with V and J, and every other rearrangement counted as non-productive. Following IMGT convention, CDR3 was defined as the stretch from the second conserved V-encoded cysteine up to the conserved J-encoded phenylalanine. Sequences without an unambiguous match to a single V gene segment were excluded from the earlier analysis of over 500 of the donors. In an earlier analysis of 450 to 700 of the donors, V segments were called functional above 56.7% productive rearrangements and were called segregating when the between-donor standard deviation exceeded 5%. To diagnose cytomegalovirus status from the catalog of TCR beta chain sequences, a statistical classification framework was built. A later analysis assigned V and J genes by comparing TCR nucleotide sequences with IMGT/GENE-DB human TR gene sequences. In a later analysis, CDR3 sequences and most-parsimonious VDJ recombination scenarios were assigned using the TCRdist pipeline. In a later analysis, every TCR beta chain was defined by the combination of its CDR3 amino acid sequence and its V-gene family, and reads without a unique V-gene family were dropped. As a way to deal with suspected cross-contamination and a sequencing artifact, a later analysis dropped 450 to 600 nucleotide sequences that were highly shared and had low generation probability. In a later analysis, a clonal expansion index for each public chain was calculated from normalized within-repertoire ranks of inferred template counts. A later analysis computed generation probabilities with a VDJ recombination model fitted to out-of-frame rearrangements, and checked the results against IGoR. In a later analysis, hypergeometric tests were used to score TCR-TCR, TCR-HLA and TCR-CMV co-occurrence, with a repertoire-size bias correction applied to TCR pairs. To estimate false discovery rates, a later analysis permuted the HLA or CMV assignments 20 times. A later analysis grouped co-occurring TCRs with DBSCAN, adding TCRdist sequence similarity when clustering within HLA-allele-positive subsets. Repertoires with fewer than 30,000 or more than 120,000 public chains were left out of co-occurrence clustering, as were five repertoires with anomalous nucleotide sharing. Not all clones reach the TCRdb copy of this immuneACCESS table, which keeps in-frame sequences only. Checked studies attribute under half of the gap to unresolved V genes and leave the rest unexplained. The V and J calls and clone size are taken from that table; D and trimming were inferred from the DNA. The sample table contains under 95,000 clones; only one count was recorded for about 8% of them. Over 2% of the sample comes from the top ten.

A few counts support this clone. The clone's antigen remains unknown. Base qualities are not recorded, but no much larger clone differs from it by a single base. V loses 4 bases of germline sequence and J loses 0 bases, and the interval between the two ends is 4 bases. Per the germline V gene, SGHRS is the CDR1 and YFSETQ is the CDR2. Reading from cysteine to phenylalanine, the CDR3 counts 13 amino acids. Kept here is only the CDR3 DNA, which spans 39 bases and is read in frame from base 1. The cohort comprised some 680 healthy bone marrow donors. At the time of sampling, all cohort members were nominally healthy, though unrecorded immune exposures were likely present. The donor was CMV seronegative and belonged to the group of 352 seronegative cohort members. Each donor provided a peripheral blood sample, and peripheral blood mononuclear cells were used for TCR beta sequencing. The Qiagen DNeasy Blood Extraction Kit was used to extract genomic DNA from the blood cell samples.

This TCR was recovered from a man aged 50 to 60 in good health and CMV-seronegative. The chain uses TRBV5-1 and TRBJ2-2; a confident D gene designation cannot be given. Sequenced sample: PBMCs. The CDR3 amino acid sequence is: CASSLANTGELFF. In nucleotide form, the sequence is TGCGCCAGCAGCCTTGCGAACACCGGGGAGCTGTTTTTT. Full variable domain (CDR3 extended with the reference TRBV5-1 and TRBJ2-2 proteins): KAGVTQTPRYLIKTRGQQVTLSCSPISGHRSVSWYQQTPGQGLQFLFEYFSETQRNKGNFPGRFSGRQFSNSRSEMNVSTLELGDSALYLCASSLANTGELFFGEGSRLTVL.